This T cell receptor (beta chain) was sequenced during a study of cytomegalovirus exposure and HLA in healthy donors. Points from the study as a whole: Through in vitro validation, three CMV-associated chains were shown to be specific for CMV antigens. While the bulk of TCR sequences proved rare, some public TCRs turned up in many donors.

After removal of 3 bases from V and 4 bases from J, the junction contained 6 bases not matched to a gene. This CDR3 comprises 14 residues. Germline V gene sequence: CDR1 SGHRS, CDR2 YFSETQ. Turning to this clone: Its target is unknown.

Primers included in the PCR were 60 Vbeta and 13 Jbeta primers. TCRdb's copy holds only in-frame clones and misses some; the assay was immunoSEQ multiplex PCR. The sample has hundreds of thousands of clones; approximately 80% are singletons. When sampled, the donors appeared nominally healthy, though they likely had unrecorded immune exposures. This TCR came from a girl between 10 and 17 years old in good health and CMV-seronegative. V and J are TRBV5-1 and TRBJ2-7; 8 bases fit TRBD2. Sequencing was done on a sample of PBMCs. The CDR3 is CASSSLAGQYEQYF. The CDR3 nucleotides read TGCGCCAGCAGCTCCTTAGCGGGACAATACGAGCAGTACTTC.